This TCR beta chain was recorded in a study of monozygotic twins with inflammatory bowel disease. The germline gives CDR1 MNHNS, CDR2 SASEGT. CDR3 length: 15 residues. UMIs bearing a 6-nucleotide sample barcode were added through template switching. TCRdb reprocessed the 5' RACE reads, with one entry per CDR3 protein and no DNA. The specimen's table records 300,000 to 400,000 distinct CDR3 sequences. On this clonotype: As yet, its antigen is unknown.

Study-level findings and limits: By inverse Simpson index, TCRbeta diversity was lower in IBD patients than in healthy co-twins. With others, IBD patients shared fewer clonotypes than healthy twins did, especially with disease activity.

The chain recombines TRBV6-1 with TRBJ2-7; TCRdb returns TRBD1, unconfirmable since there is no DNA. Sequenced input: blood. The receptor was isolated from a human donor with ulcerative colitis or Crohn's disease, or a healthy co-twin of an affected twin (not recorded which). The CDR3 protein is CASTLTGASSYEQYF.